This record concerns one T cell receptor beta chain sequence. The sample is drawn from a study of blood T cell repertoires in COVID-19. The CDR3 is 14 residues long. Germline loops: CDR1 SGHDT, CDR2 YYEEEE. V lost 5 bases, J lost 4 bases, and 15 bases lay in between. Repertoires were generated with immunoSEQ multiplex PCR, while TCRdb's copy carries only in-frame clones and drops some. The sample has approximately 460,000 clones, roughly 89% seen once. The clonotype was recovered from a man aged 18 to 29 with COVID-19, enrolled during active disease. The sequenced sample consisted of peripheral blood. The gene calls are TRBV5-6 and TRBJ1-2; possible D gene TRBD1, 5 bases. The chain's CDR3 is CASSAGTGSYGYTF. The CDR3 DNA reads as TGTGCCAGCAGTGCGGGGACTGGGAGCTATGGCTACACCTTC.